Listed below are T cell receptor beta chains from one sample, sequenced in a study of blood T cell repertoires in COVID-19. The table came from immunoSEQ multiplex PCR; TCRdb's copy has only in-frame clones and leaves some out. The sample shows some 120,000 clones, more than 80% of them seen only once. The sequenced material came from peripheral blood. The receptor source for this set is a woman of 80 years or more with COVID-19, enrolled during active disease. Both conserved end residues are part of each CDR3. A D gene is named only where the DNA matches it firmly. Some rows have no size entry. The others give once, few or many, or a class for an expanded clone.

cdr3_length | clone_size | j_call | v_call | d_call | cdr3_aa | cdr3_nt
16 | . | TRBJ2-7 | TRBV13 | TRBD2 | CASSPSGRSISYEQYF | TGTGCCAGCAGCCCAAGCGGGAGATCAATATCCTACGAGCAGTACTTC
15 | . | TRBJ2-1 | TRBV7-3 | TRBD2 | CASSPTSGSYNEQFF | TGTGCCAGCAGCCCCACTAGCGGGTCCTACAATGAGCAGTTCTTC
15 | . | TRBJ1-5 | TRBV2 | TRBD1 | CASSELTGGNQPQHF | TGTGCCAGCAGTGAGTTGACAGGGGGCAATCAGCCCCAGCATTTT
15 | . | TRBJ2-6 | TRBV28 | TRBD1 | CASSQGASGANVLTF | TGTGCCAGCAGCCAGGGGGCCTCTGGGGCCAACGTCCTGACTTTC
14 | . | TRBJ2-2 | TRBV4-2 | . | CASSQGGLTGELFF | TGTGCCAGCAGCCAAGGCGGGTTAACCGGGGAGCTGTTTTTT
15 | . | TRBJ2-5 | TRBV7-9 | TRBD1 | CASSRGQGLHETQYF | TGTGCCAGCAGCCGTGGACAGGGCCTCCACGAGACCCAGTACTTC
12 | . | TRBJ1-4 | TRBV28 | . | CASSLSPQGLFF | TGTGCCAGCAGTTTAAGTCCTCAGGGTCTGTTTTTT
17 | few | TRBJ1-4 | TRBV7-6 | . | CASSPGVGSATNEKLFF | TGTGCCAGCAGCCCAGGGGTCGGAAGTGCAACTAATGAAAAACTGTTTTTT
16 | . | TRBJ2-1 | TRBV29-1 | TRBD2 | CSVVLRTSDNYNEQFF | TGCAGCGTTGTTCTCAGGACTAGTGATAACTACAATGAGCAGTTCTTC
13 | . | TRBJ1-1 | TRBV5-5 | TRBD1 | CASSLKGATEAFF | TGTGCCAGCAGCTTGAAGGGGGCTACTGAAGCTTTCTTT
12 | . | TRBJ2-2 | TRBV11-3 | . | CASSFGGGELFF | TGTGCCAGCAGCTTCGGGGGCGGGGAGCTGTTTTTT
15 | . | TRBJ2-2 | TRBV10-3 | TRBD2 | CAISESLAATGELFF | TGTGCCATCAGTGAGTCTCTAGCGGCCACCGGGGAGCTGTTTTTT
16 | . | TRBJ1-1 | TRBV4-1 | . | CASSQEGALRNTEAFF | TGCGCCAGCAGCCAAGAGGGGGCCCTGAGGAACACTGAAGCTTTCTTT
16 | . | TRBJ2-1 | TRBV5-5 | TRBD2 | CASSLALAGADDEQFF | TGTGCCAGCAGCTTGGCTCTAGCGGGAGCCGATGATGAGCAGTTCTTC
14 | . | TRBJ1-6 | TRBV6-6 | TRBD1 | CASSYGQVNSPLHF | TGTGCCAGCAGTTATGGACAGGTTAATTCACCCCTCCACTTT
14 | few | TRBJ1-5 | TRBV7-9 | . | CASSFPGDNQPQHF | TGTGCCAGCAGCTTCCCAGGGGATAATCAGCCCCAGCATTTT
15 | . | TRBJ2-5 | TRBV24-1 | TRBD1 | CATSDFAGGKETQYF | TGTGCCACCAGTGATTTCGCAGGGGGCAAAGAGACCCAGTACTTC
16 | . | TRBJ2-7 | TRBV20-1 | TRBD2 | CSASGGLAGGSYEQYF | TGCAGTGCTAGTGGCGGACTAGCGGGGGGCTCCTACGAGCAGTACTTC
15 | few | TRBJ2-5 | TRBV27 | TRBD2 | CASSSSSGEGETQYF | TGTGCCAGCAGTTCTTCTAGCGGAGAGGGGGAGACCCAGTACTTC
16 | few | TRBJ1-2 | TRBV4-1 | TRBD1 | CASSQEGGQGLYGYTF | TGCGCCAGCAGCCAAGAGGGGGGACAGGGTTTATATGGCTACACCTTC
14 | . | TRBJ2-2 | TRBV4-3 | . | CASSQVRNTGELFF | TGCGCCAGCAGCCAGGTGCGGAACACCGGGGAGCTGTTTTTT
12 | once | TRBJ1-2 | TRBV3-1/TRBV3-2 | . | CASSQADNGYTF | TGTGCCAGCAGCCAAGCGGACAATGGCTACACCTTC
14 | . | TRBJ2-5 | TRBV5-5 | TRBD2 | CASSWGSGSETQYF | TGTGCCAGCAGCTGGGGTAGCGGGAGTGAGACCCAGTACTTC
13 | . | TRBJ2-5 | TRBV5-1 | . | CASSQLARETQYF | TGCGCCAGCAGTCAACTAGCAAGGGAGACCCAGTACTTC
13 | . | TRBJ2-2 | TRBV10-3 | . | CAINEQDTGELFF | TGTGCCATCAATGAACAAGACACCGGGGAGCTGTTTTTT
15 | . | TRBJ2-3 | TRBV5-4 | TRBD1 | CASSWGQGLADTQYF | TGTGCCAGCAGCTGGGGACAGGGGCTAGCGGATACGCAGTATTTT
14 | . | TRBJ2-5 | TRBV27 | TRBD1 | CASRRDRDHETQYF | TGTGCCAGCAGGAGAGACAGGGATCATGAGACCCAGTACTTC
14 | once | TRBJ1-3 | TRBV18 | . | CASSLTVSGNTIYF | TGTGCCAGCTCCCTCACAGTCTCTGGAAACACCATATATTTT
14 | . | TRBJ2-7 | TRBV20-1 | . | CSASQGSGSYEQYF | TGCAGTGCTAGTCAGGGGAGTGGATCCTACGAGCAGTACTTC
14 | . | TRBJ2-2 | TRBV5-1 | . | CASSLQGDTGELFF | TGCGCCAGCAGCTTACAGGGAGACACCGGGGAGCTGTTTTTT
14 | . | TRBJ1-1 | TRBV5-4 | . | CASSAQGLNTEAFF | TGTGCCAGCAGCGCACAGGGCCTTAACACTGAAGCTTTCTTT
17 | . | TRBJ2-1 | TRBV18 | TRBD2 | CASSPPTSGRRDNEQFF | TGTGCCAGCTCACCACCGACTAGCGGGAGAAGGGACAATGAGCAGTTCTTC
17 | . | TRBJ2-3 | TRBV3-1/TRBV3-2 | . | CASSHRSSVLSTDTQYF | TGTGCCAGCAGCCACCGATCTAGCGTTTTATCCACAGATACGCAGTATTTT
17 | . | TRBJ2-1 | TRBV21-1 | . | CASSNCRLVMAYNEQFF | TGTGCCAGCAGCAACTGCAGACTAGTTATGGCCTACAATGAGCAGTTCTTC
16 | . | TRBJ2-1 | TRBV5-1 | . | CASSLVPVGEPNEQFF | TGCGCCAGCAGCTTGGTCCCTGTCGGGGAGCCAAATGAGCAGTTCTTC
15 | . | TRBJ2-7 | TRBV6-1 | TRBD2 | CASSEALAGFYEQYF | TGTGCCAGCAGTGAAGCGCTAGCGGGATTCTACGAGCAGTACTTC
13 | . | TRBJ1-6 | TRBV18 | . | CASSPDRSSPLHF | TGTGCCAGCTCACCCGACAGAAGCTCACCCCTCCACTTT
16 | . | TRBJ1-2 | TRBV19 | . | CASSSGGANPTAGYTF | TGTGCCAGTAGTAGTGGGGGCGCGAATCCAACGGCTGGCTACACCTTC
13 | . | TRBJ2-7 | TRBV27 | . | CASSLRRGVQQYF | TGTGCCAGCAGTTTGCGTAGGGGTGTTCAGCAGTACTTC
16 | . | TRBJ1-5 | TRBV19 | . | CASSIEAVRGNQPQHF | TGTGCCAGTAGTATAGAGGCGGTGAGGGGCAATCAGCCCCAGCATTTT
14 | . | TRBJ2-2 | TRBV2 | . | CASSGQANTGELFF | TGTGCCAGCAGCGGACAAGCGAACACCGGGGAGCTGTTTTTT
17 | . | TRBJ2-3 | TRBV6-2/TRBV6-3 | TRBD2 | CASSYPPAGGLRDTQYF | TGTGCCAGCAGTTACCCCCCAGCGGGAGGGCTCAGAGATACGCAGTATTTT
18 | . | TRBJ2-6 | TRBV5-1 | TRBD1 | CASSLAGEGASGANVLTF | TGCGCCAGCAGCTTGGCCGGAGAGGGGGCGTCTGGGGCCAACGTCCTGACTTTC
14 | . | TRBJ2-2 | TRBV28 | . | CASSYLQGPGELFF | TGTGCCAGCAGTTACCTCCAGGGTCCCGGGGAGCTGTTTTTT
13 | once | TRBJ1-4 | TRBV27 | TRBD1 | CASSGQGTEKLFF | TGTGCCAGCAGTGGACAGGGAACGGAAAAACTGTTTTTT
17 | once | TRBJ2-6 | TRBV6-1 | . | CASSESGGAGGANVLTF | TGTGCCAGCAGTGAAAGTGGGGGGGCAGGTGGGGCCAACGTCCTGACTTTC
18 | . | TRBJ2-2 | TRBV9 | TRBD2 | CASSVASGSPMLTGELFF | TGTGCCAGCAGCGTAGCTAGCGGGAGTCCAATGTTGACCGGGGAGCTGTTTTTT
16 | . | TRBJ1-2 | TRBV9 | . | CASSVVGQGLKYGYTF | TGTGCCAGCAGCGTAGTGGGGCAGGGACTTAAGTATGGCTACACCTTC
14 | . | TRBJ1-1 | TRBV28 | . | CARGRGGGNTEAFF | TGTGCCCGCGGTAGGGGGGGCGGGAACACTGAAGCTTTCTTT
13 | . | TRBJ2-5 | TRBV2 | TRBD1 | CASSDRAQETQYF | TGTGCCAGCAGCGACAGGGCCCAAGAGACCCAGTACTTC
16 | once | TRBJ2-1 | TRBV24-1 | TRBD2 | CATSDSPSGRVHEQFF | TGTGCCACCAGTGATTCCCCAAGCGGGAGGGTCCATGAGCAGTTCTTC
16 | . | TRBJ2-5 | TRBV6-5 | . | CASSYRGGGNQETQYF | TGTGCCAGCAGTTACAGGGGAGGCGGTAATCAAGAGACCCAGTACTTC
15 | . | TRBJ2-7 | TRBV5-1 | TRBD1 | CASSLVGQSSYEQYF | TGCGCCAGCAGCTTGGTGGGACAGAGCTCCTACGAGCAGTACTTC
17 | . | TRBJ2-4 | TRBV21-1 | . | CASSKVRLILAKNIQYF | TGTGCCAGCAGCAAAGTGAGGCTAATCCTAGCCAAAAACATTCAGTACTTC
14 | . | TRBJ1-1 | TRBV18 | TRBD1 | CASSPLGTDTEAFF | TGTGCCAGCTCACCACTTGGGACAGACACTGAAGCTTTCTTT
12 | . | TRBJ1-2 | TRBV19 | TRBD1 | CASLKTTGSYTF | TGTGCCAGTCTTAAAACGACAGGGTCCTACACCTTC
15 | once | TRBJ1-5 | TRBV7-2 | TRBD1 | CASSIQGDSNQPQHF | TGTGCCAGCAGCATACAGGGGGATAGCAATCAGCCCCAGCATTTT
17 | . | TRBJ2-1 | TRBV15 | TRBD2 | CATSRGSASGIYNEQFF | TGTGCCACCAGCAGAGGGTCTGCTAGCGGGATCTACAATGAGCAGTTCTTC
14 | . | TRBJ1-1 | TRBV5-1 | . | CASSFPGMDTEAFF | TGCGCCAGCAGCTTCCCAGGGATGGACACTGAAGCTTTCTTT
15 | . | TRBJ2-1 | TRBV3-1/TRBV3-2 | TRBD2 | CASSQDSGGYNEQFF | TGTGCCAGCAGCCAAGATTCGGGGGGGTACAATGAGCAGTTCTTC